This TCR beta chain was documented in a study of T cell changes during pregnancy in multiple sclerosis. The CDR3 is 14 residues long. Using immunoSEQ multiplex PCR, the repertoire was profiled, and TCRdb retains in-frame clones only, with some absent. In the table there are tens of thousands of clones, approximately 92% of which are singletons. The chain is built from TRBV21-1 and TRBJ2-3; no DNA check was done on the table's D call, TRBD1. TRBV21-1 is classified as a pseudogene. The source is a female donor with multiple sclerosis, enrolled in a pregnancy study. This sample comprised CD4+ T cells from peripheral blood mononuclear cells, obtained after pregnancy. As DNA, the CDR3 is TGTGCCAGCAGCACCGGACAGGACGCAGATACGCAGTATTTT. This gives the protein CASSTGQDADTQYF.